Listed below are T cell receptor beta chains from one sample, sequenced in a study of T cells in Graves' hyperthyroidism and ophthalmopathy. Using its own MiXCR run on the multiplex PCR reads, TCRdb lists one record per CDR3 protein. The sample gives hundreds of thousands of distinct CDR3 sequences, about 15% of which show up once; 9.5% to 15% is in the top ten. The sample comprised blood. These receptors were obtained from a woman aged 45 to 65 with Graves' ophthalmopathy. Each CDR3 is given with its conserved first and last residue. Each record gives: J gene, D gene, V gene, CDR3 protein. The D gene is left open where the match is weak.

J gene: TRBJ2-5; D gene: .; V gene: TRBV7-9; CDR3 protein: CASSRRQNRSFQETQYF
J gene: TRBJ2-7; D gene: TRBD2; V gene: TRBV2; CDR3 protein: CASSVGGGGEQYF
J gene: TRBJ1-1; D gene: .; V gene: TRBV6-1; CDR3 protein: CASSPPGVSGNTEAFF
J gene: TRBJ2-7; D gene: TRBD2; V gene: TRBV27; CDR3 protein: CASSLLPSGSYEQYF
J gene: TRBJ1-5; D gene: .; V gene: TRBV18; CDR3 protein: CASSPTSLYSNQPQHF
J gene: TRBJ2-7; D gene: .; V gene: TRBV7-6; CDR3 protein: CASSLGGALYEQYF
J gene: TRBJ2-7; D gene: TRBD2; V gene: TRBV28; CDR3 protein: CASNLAGGFEQYF
J gene: TRBJ2-1; D gene: TRBD1; V gene: TRBV28; CDR3 protein: CASSLDRATRVLSQFF
J gene: TRBJ2-1; D gene: TRBD2; V gene: TRBV13; CDR3 protein: CASRLAGDVSYNEQFF
J gene: TRBJ2-3; D gene: TRBD2; V gene: TRBV7-2; CDR3 protein: CASSVRAGGLANKHTDTQYF
J gene: TRBJ1-6; D gene: .; V gene: TRBV10-3; CDR3 protein: CAISEGPKTTSPLHF
J gene: TRBJ1-1; D gene: .; V gene: TRBV7-2; CDR3 protein: CASSLAQVVVNTEAFF
J gene: TRBJ2-1; D gene: .; V gene: TRBV29-1; CDR3 protein: CSAPIPGHTYNEQFF
J gene: TRBJ2-7; D gene: TRBD2; V gene: TRBV7-3; CDR3 protein: CASSLLAGVGEQYF
J gene: TRBJ2-2; D gene: TRBD2; V gene: TRBV6-1; CDR3 protein: CASSGIAGGGTGELFF